Below, one T cell receptor beta chain is given with its context. Its antigen is not identified. The data stem from a study of PD-1 blockade in classical Hodgkin lymphoma. Study-level information: Patients were administered nivolumab (3 mg/kg intravenously) every 2 weeks.

The repertoire was sequenced with immunoSEQ multiplex PCR; TCRdb's copy has only in-frame clones and lacks some. The sample lists approximately 60,000 clones, about 88% seen once, with about 8.8% in the top ten. General study results and limits: Before treatment, complete responders showed about the same diversity as newly diagnosed patients. CD4+ TCR diversity, unlike CD8+, climbed significantly by C4D1. Exclusion was applied to patients who started nivolumab under 1 year after ASCT.

The CDR3 loop spans 15 amino acids. Germline CDR1 is LNHNV and CDR2 is YYDKDF (reference sequence). V lost 0 bases to trimming and J lost 3 bases, with 8 bases between them. The patients all showed relapse after autologous stem cell transplantation, while their brentuximab vedotin exposure varied. The material sequenced was peripheral blood mononuclear cells (PBMCs), taken at baseline. This TCR was sampled from a human donor with classical Hodgkin lymphoma. This chain joins TRBV15 and TRBJ2-2, with D possibly matching TRBD2 (5 bases). DNA for the CDR3: TGTGCCACCAGCAGAGATCGGGGATACACCGGGGAGCTGTTTTTT. Translating it yields CATSRDRGYTGELFF.